These T cell receptor beta chains were read from a single sample in a study of T cell changes during pregnancy in multiple sclerosis. Libraries were prepared by immunoSEQ multiplex PCR; TCRdb keeps only in-frame clonotypes and omits some of them. The repertoire holds roughly 42,000 clones, with approximately 90% as singletons. This specimen consisted of CD4+ T cells from peripheral blood mononuclear cells, obtained in the second trimester of pregnancy. These receptors originate from a female donor with multiple sclerosis, enrolled in a pregnancy study. The CDR3 runs from the conserved cysteine through the conserved F or W. A D gene is named only where the DNA matches it firmly. Where a row states a size, it is once, few, many or the class of an expanded clone; other rows omit it.

j_call cdr3_length clone_size d_call v_call cdr3_aa cdr3_nt
TRBJ1-1 13 - - TRBV5-1 CASSSARQTEAFF TGCGCCAGCAGCTCGGCTAGGCAAACTGAAGCTTTCTTT
TRBJ2-5 15 once TRBD1 TRBV7-2 CASSRQGFLKETQYF TGTGCCAGCAGTCGACAGGGGTTTCTTAAAGAGACCCAGTACTTC
TRBJ1-1 15 many - TRBV23-1 CASNIKRGQNTEAFF TGCGCCAGCAATATAAAGCGGGGGCAGAACACTGAAGCTTTCTTT
TRBJ2-6 20 - TRBD1 TRBV13 CASSSYSRDRGRGGANVLTF TGTGCCAGCAGCTCATACTCCCGGGACAGGGGGCGTGGAGGGGCCAACGTCCTGACTTTC
TRBJ1-3 14 - - TRBV9 CASSSTGTGNTIYF TGTGCCAGCAGCTCTACAGGGACTGGAAACACCATATATTTT
TRBJ1-1 16 - TRBD1 TRBV27 CASSSGTARMNTEAFF TGTGCCAGCAGCTCCGGGACAGCTCGAATGAACACTGAAGCTTTCTTT
TRBJ1-5 16 - - TRBV6-5 CASSSPQGVLIQPQHF TGTGCCAGCAGTTCCCCACAGGGAGTTCTAATCCAGCCCCAGCATTTT
TRBJ2-7 15 - TRBD1 TRBV6-6 CASSARTGPSYEQYF TGTGCCAGCAGTGCACGGACAGGGCCCTCCTACGAGCAGTACTTC
TRBJ2-3 15 - - TRBV2 CASRRGARNTDTQYF TGTGCCAGCAGGCGGGGAGCCAGAAACACAGATACGCAGTATTTT
TRBJ2-2 16 - - TRBV25-1 CASRDTLGGGTGELFF TGTGCCAGCAGAGACACCCTGGGAGGGGGGACCGGGGAGCTGTTTTTT
TRBJ1-2 13 once - TRBV28 CASSFERRYGYTF TGTGCCAGCAGTTTTGAACGGAGATATGGCTACACCTTC
TRBJ1-1 14 - - TRBV9 CASSVLGESTEAFF TGTGCCAGCAGCGTATTAGGGGAATCCACTGAAGCTTTCTTT
TRBJ2-5 16 - TRBD2 TRBV7-9 CASSPGLAGGLETQYF TGTGCCAGCAGCCCGGGACTAGCGGGAGGACTCGAGACCCAGTACTTC
TRBJ2-4 15 - TRBD1 TRBV6-4 CASSEGTGDKNIQYF TGTGCCAGCAGTGAGGGGACAGGGGACAAAAACATTCAGTACTTC
TRBJ2-4 16 once TRBD2 TRBV28 CASSPPGRGGYNIQYF TGTGCCAGCAGTCCCCCGGGGCGGGGGGGATATAACATTCAGTACTTC
TRBJ1-2 17 - TRBD1 TRBV4-1 CASSQSYPGQGYGGYTF TGCGCCAGCAGCCAATCGTATCCGGGACAGGGTTATGGTGGCTACACCTTC
TRBJ1-1 13 medium-sized - TRBV7-2 CASSQGRNTEAFF TGTGCCAGCAGCCAGGGGAGAAACACTGAAGCTTTCTTT
TRBJ2-2 13 - - TRBV6-5 CASSTGSTGELFF TGTGCCAGCAGTACAGGGAGCACCGGGGAGCTGTTTTTT
TRBJ1-1 16 - TRBD1 TRBV6-4 CASSDRGPSLNTEAFF TGTGCCAGCAGTGACAGGGGGCCTTCCCTGAACACTGAAGCTTTCTTT
TRBJ1-1 14 - - TRBV19 CASSPRRFNTEAFF TGTGCCAGTAGTCCCAGGCGATTTAACACTGAAGCTTTCTTT
TRBJ1-3 17 - TRBD1 TRBV7-2 CASSLPGTVLSGNTIYF TGTGCCAGCAGCTTACCCGGGACAGTACTCTCTGGAAACACCATATATTTT
TRBJ2-7 14 - - TRBV30 CAWSSWRSSYEQYF TGTGCCTGGAGTTCTTGGCGGAGCTCCTACGAGCAGTACTTC
TRBJ1-2 16 - TRBD1 TRBV6-5 CASSYAGTVVNGGYTF TGTGCCAGCAGTTACGCCGGGACAGTAGTTAATGGTGGCTACACCTTC
TRBJ2-2 16 - TRBD2 TRBV19 CASSMGGWGNTGELFF TGTGCCAGTAGTATGGGGGGGTGGGGCAACACCGGGGAGCTGTTTTTT
TRBJ1-3 16 - TRBD1 TRBV9 CASSVDARGAGNTIYF TGTGCCAGCAGCGTAGACGCCAGGGGGGCTGGAAACACCATATATTTT
TRBJ2-5 16 - TRBD2 TRBV6-5 CASSSLAAQAQETQYF TGTGCCAGCAGTTCACTAGCGGCCCAGGCACAAGAGACCCAGTACTTC
TRBJ1-5 14 - - TRBV18 CASSPGQSNQPQHF TGTGCCAGCTCACCGGGACAAAGCAATCAGCCCCAGCATTTT
TRBJ1-2 15 - TRBD1 TRBV19 CASSVRDRKVEGYTF TGTGCCAGTAGTGTACGGGACAGGAAGGTAGAGGGCTACACCTTC
TRBJ1-1 14 - - TRBV5-6 CASSLDLGSTEAFF TGTGCCAGCAGCTTGGATCTTGGGAGCACTGAAGCTTTCTTT
TRBJ1-4 16 once TRBD1 TRBV28 CASSLGGTARVEKLFF TGTGCCAGCAGTTTAGGTGGGACAGCCCGCGTTGAAAAACTGTTTTTT
TRBJ2-7 14 - - TRBV19 CASRQGMGSLGQYF TGTGCCAGTAGACAGGGTATGGGATCGCTCGGGCAGTACTTC
TRBJ1-2 16 - TRBD1 TRBV11-2 CASSFSSRDRGYGYTF TGTGCCAGCAGCTTTTCCTCCCGGGACAGGGGATATGGCTACACCTTC
TRBJ1-5 13 - TRBD1 TRBV2 CASSGTGDQPQHF TGTGCCAGCAGTGGGACAGGGGATCAGCCCCAGCATTTT
TRBJ2-3 15 - TRBD2 TRBV7-2 CASSHSGRAPDTQYF TGTGCCAGCAGTCATAGCGGGAGGGCCCCAGATACGCAGTATTTT
TRBJ2-7 13 - - TRBV5-4 CASRGGPTGEQNF TGTGCCAGCAGGGGGGGACCGACTGGCGAGCAGAACTTC
TRBJ2-7 13 - - TRBV6-5 CASSSLLYYEQYF TGTGCCAGCAGTTCACTCTTGTACTACGAGCAGTACTTC
TRBJ1-5 16 - - TRBV6-5 CASSYSAGNSNQPQHF TGTGCCAGCAGTTACTCGGCAGGGAATAGCAATCAGCCCCAGCATTTT
TRBJ2-7 15 once - TRBV7-2 CASSSLAGSSYEQYF TGTGCCAGCAGCTCCCTAGCCGGTAGCTCCTACGAGCAGTACTTC
TRBJ2-7 13 - - TRBV7-9 CASSLAAGYEQYF TGTGCCAGCAGCTTAGCGGCGGGGTACGAGCAGTACTTC
TRBJ2-1 16 - TRBD2 TRBV27 CASSLSGGPPYNEQFF TGTGCCAGCAGTTTATCGGGAGGGCCCCCCTACAATGAGCAGTTCTTC
TRBJ2-3 17 - TRBD1 TRBV5-1 CASSLGGTGVKGYTQYF TGCGCCAGCAGCTTGGGTGGGACAGGGGTTAAGGGCTATACGCAGTATTTT
TRBJ2-5 15 - - TRBV5-4 CASSLPGIKQETQYF TGTGCCAGCAGCTTGCCCGGGATAAAACAAGAGACCCAGTACTTC
TRBJ2-5 13 - TRBD2 TRBV19 CASSLQGGQTQYF TGTGCCAGTAGTCTTCAGGGAGGGCAGACCCAGTACTTC
TRBJ2-7 13 - TRBD2 TRBV2 CASSWRERGEQYF TGTGCCAGCAGTTGGCGGGAGAGGGGCGAGCAGTACTTC